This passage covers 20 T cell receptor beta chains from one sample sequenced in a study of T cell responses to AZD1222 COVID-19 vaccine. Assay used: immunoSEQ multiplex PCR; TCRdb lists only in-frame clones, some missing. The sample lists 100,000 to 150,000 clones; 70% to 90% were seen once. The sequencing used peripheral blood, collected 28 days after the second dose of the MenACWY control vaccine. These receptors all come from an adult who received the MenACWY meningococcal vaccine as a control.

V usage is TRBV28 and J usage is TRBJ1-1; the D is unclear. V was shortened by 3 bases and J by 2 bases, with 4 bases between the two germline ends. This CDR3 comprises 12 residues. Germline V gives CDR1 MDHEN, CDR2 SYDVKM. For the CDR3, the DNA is TGTGCCAGCAGTTTGCCTAACACTGAAGCTTTCTTT. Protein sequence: CASSLPNTEAFF.

CDR3 amino acids: CASSLWGRSSYNEQFF. In DNA, the CDR3 is TGTGCCAGCAGTTTATGGGGGAGGAGCTCCTACAATGAGCAGTTCTTC. The gene calls are TRBV28 and TRBJ2-1, with D possibly matching TRBD2 (6 bases). The V end was cut by 0 bases, the J end by 0 bases, with 9 bases between. The CDR3 length is 16 residues. CDR1 MDHEN and CDR2 SYDVKM come from the germline V gene. The complete variable domain, with remaining parts taken from reference TRBV28 and TRBJ2-1, reads DVKVTQSSRYLVKRTGEKVFLECVQDMDHENMFWYRQDPGLGLRLIYFSYDVKMKEKGDIPEGYSVSREKKERFSLILESASTNQTSMYLCASSLWGRSSYNEQFFGPGTRLTVL.

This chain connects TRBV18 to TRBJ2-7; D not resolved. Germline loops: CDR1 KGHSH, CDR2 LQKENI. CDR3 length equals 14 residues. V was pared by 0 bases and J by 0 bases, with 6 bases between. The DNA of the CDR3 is TGTGCCAGCTCACCACCCCCAGGCTCCTACGAGCAGTACTTC. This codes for CASSPPPGSYEQYF.

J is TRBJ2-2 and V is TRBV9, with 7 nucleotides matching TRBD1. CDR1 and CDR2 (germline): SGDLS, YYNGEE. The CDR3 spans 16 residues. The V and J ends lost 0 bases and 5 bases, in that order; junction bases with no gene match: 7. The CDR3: CASSVEGASGTGELFF. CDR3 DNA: TGTGCCAGCAGCGTAGAGGGGGCCTCGGGGACCGGGGAGCTGTTTTTT.

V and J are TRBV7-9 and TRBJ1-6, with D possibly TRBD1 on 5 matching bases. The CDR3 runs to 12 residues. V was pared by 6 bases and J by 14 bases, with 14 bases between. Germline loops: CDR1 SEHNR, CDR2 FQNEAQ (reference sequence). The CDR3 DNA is TGTGCCAGCAGGTCCACGGGGCTCACCCTCCACTTT. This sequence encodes CASRSTGLTLHF.

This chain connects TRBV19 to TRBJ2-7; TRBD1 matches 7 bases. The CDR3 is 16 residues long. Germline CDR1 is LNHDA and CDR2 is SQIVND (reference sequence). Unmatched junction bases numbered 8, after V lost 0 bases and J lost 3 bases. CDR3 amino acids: CASSIEHGQGVYEQYF. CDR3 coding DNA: TGTGCCAGTAGTATAGAGCACGGCCAGGGGGTCTACGAGCAGTACTTC.

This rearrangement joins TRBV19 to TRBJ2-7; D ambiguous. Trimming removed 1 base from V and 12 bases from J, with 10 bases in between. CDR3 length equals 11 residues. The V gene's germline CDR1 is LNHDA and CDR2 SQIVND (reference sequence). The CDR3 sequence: CASSIVSWVYV. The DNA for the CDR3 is TGTGCCAGTAGTATAGTCAGCTGGGTGTACGTC.

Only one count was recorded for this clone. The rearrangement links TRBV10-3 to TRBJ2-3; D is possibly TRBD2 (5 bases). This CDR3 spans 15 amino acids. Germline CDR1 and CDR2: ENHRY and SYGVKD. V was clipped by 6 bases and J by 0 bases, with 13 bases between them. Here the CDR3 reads CAIRDGLLSTDTQYF. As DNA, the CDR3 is TGTGCCATCAGAGATGGACTCCTCAGCACAGATACGCAGTATTTT.

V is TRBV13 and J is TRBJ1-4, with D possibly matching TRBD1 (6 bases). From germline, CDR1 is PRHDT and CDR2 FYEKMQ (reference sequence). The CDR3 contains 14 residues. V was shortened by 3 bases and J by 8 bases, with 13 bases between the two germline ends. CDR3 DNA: TGTGCCAGCAGCTTCCCAGGGGAAGACGAAAAACTGTTTTTT. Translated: CASSFPGEDEKLFF.

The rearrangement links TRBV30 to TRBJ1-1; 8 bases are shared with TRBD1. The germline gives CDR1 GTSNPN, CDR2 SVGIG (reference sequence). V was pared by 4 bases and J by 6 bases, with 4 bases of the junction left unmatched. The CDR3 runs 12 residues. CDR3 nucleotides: TGTGCCTGGATAGGACAGGGCCCTGAAGCTTTCTTT. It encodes CAWIGQGPEAFF. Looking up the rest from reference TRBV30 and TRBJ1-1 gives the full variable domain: SQTIHQWPATLVQPVGSPLSLECTVEGTSNPNLYWYRQAAGRGLQLLFYSVGIGQISSEVPQNLSASRPQDRQFILSSKKLLLSDSGFYLCAWIGQGPEAFFGQGTRLTVV.

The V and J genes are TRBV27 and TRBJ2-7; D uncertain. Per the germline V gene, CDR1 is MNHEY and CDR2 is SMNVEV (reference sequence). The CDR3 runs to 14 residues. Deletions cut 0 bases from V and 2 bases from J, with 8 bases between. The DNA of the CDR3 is TGTGCCAGCAGTTTATCGTATCAAACCTACGAGCAGTACGTC. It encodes CASSLSYQTYEQYV.

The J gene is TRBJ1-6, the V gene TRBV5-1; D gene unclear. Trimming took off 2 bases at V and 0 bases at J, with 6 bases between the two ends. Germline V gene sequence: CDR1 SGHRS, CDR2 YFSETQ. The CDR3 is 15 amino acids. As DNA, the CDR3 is TGCGCCAGCAGCTTCGGCAGCTCCTATAATTCACCCCTCCACTTT. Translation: CASSFGSSYNSPLHF.

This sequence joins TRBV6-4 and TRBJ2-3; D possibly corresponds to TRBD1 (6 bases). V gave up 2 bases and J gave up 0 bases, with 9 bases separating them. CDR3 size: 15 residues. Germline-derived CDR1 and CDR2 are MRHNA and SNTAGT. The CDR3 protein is CASSDLGASTDTQYF. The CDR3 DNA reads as TGTGCCAGCAGTGACCTGGGGGCAAGCACAGATACGCAGTATTTT.

For the CDR3, the DNA is TGTGCCACCAGCAGAACTAGCGGGAGTGCCGAGCAGTACTTC. It codes for CATSRTSGSAEQYF. V usage is TRBV15 and J usage is TRBJ2-7, with 11 bases identical to TRBD2. Per the germline V gene, CDR1 is LNHNV and CDR2 is YYDKDF (reference sequence). The length of the CDR3 is 14 residues. V trimming: 2 bases; J trimming: 6 bases; junction bases outside the gene matches: 3.

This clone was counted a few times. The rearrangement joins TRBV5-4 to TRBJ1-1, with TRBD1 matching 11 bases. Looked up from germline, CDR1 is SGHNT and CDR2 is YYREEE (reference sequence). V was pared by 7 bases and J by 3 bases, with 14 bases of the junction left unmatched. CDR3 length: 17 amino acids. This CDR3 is CASSLGAGTGGHTEAFF. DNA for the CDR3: TGTGCCAGCTCCCTGGGGGCCGGGACAGGGGGTCACACTGAAGCTTTCTTT.

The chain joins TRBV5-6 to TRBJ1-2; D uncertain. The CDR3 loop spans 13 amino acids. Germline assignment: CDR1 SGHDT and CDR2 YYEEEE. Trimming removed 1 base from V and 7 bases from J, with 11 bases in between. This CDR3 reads CASSLTTGGGYTF. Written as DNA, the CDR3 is TGTGCCAGCAGCTTGACAACGGGAGGTGGCTACACCTTC.

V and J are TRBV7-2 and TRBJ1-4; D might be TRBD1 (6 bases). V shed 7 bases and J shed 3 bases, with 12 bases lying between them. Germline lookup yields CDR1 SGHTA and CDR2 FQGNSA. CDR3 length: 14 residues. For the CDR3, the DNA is TGTGCCAGCAATCTCTGGGGGCCTAATGAAAAACTGTTTTTT. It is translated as CASNLWGPNEKLFF.

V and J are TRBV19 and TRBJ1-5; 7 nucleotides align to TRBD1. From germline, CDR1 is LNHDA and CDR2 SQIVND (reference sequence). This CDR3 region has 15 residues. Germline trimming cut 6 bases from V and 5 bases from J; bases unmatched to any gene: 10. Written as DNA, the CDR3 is TGTGCCAGTAGGCAGGACAGGAACATGGATCAGCCCCAGCATTTT. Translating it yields CASRQDRNMDQPQHF.

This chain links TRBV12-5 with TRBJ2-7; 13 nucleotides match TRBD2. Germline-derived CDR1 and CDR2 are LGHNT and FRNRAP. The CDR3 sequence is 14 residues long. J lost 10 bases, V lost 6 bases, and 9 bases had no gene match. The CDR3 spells CASGAGLAGVRQYF. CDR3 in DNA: TGTGCTAGTGGCGCTGGACTAGCGGGAGTTCGTCAGTACTTC. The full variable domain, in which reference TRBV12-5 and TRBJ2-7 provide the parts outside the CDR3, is DARVTQTPRHKVTEMGQEVTMRCQPILGHNTVFWYRQTMMQGLELLAYFRNRAPLDDSGMPKDRFSAEMPDATLATLKIQPSEPRDSAVYFCASGAGLAGVRQYFGPGTRLTVT.

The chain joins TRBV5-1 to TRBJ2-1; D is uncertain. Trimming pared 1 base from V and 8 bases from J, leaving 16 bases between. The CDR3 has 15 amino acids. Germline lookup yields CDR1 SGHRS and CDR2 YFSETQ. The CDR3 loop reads CASSLSAPGRDEQFF. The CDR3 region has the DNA TGCGCCAGCAGCTTGTCCGCCCCGGGTCGGGATGAGCAGTTCTTC.